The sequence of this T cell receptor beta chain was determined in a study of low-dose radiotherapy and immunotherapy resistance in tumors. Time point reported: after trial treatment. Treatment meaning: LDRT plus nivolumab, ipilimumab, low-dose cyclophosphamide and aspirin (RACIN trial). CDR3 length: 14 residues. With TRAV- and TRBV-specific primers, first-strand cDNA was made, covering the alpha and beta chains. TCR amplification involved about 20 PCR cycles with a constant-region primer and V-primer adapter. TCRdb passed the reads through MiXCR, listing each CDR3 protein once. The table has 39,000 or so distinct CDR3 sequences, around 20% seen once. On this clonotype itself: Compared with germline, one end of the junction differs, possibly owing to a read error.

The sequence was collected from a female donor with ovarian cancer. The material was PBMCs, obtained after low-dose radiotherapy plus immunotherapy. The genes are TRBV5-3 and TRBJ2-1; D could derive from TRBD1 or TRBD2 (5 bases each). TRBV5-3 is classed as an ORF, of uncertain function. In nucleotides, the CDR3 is TGTGCCAGCAGCTCCCCGGGGCGACTCAATGAGCAGTTCTTC. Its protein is CASSSPGRLNEQFF.